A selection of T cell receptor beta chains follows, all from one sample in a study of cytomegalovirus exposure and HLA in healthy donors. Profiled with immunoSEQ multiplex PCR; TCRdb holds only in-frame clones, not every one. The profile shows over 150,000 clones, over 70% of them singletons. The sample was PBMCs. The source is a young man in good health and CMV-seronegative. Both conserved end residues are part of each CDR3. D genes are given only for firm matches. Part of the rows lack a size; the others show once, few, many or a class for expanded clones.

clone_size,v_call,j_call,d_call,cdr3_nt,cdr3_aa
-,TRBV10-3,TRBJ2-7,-,TGTGCCATCAGTGAGTCGACGGACAGATCCTACGAGCAGTACTTC,CAISESTDRSYEQYF
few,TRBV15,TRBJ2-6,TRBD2,TGTGCCACCTCGACGGGACTACTCTCTGGGGCCAACGTCCTGACTTTC,CATSTGLLSGANVLTF
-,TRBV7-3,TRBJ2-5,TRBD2,TGTGCCAGCAGCTTATATCTAGCGGAACAAGAGACCCAGTACTTC,CASSLYLAEQETQYF
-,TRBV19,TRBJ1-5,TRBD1,TGTGCCAGTACCCGGACAGGGTCCCCTATAGCGGATCAGCCCCAGCATTTT,CASTRTGSPIADQPQHF
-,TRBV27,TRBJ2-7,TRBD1,TGTGCCAGCTCTCGGGACAGGGGCTACGAGCAGTACTTC,CASSRDRGYEQYF
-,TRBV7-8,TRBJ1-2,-,TGTGCCAGCAGCGCCCGGACAGCTACTAACTATGGCTACACCTTC,CASSARTATNYGYTF
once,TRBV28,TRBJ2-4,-,TGTGCCAGCAGGGGGGCAGGTGCTCAAAACATTCAGTACTTC,CASRGAGAQNIQYF
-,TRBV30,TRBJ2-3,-,TGTGCCTGGAGAGCTAACTTTGGAGATACGCAGTATTTT,CAWRANFGDTQYF
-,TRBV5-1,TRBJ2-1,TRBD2,TGCGCCAGCAGCCAGGGACTAGCGGGACCCGATGAGCAGTTCTTC,CASSQGLAGPDEQFF
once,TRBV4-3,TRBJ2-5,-,TGCGCCAGCAGCCACCACAGGAACCAAGAGACCCAGTACTTC,CASSHHRNQETQYF
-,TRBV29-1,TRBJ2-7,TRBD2,TGCAGCGGTCAGGCTAGCGGGGGGTCCGAGCAGTACTTC,CSGQASGGSEQYF
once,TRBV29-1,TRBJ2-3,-,TGCAGCGTTCCGACAGGATTCGGAGATACGCAGTATTTT,CSVPTGFGDTQYF
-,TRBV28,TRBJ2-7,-,TGTGCCAGCAGTTCCCCTAGCCCCTACGAGCAGTACTTC,CASSSPSPYEQYF
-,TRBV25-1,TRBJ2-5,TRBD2,TGTGCCAGCAGTACCGGGGGGGCCGGTGAGACCCAGTACTTC,CASSTGGAGETQYF
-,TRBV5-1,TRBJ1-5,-,TGCGCCAGCAGCTTGGAGGGTCCAGGGGTTGGTCAGCCCCAGCATTTT,CASSLEGPGVGQPQHF
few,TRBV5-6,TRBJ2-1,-,TGTGCCAGCACCAACAATATAGAGGAGAATGAGCAGTTCTTC,CASTNNIEENEQFF
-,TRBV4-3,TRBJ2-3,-,TGCGCCAGCAGCCAAGAACGGGTGGTGGCAGATACGCAGTATTTT,CASSQERVVADTQYF
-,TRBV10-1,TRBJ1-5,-,TGCGCCAGCAGTCCAGGGGCCAATCAGCCCCAGCATTTT,CASSPGANQPQHF
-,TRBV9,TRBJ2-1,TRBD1,TGTGCCAGCAGCGTAGGGGGACAGGGAGTATATGAGCAGTTCTTC,CASSVGGQGVYEQFF
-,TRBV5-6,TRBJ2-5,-,TGTGCCAGCAGCTTGGTCGGGAGATTAGAGACCCAGTACTTC,CASSLVGRLETQYF
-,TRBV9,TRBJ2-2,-,TGTGCCAGCAGCTATGCGGGGGCGGGCGGGGAGCTGTTTTTT,CASSYAGAGGELFF
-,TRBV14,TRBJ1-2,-,TGTGCCAGCAGCCAAGATCAAAGAGGTCACTATGGCTACACCTTC,CASSQDQRGHYGYTF
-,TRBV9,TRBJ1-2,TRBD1,TGTGCCAGCAGCCTCACAGGGGGTGGGAACTATGGCTACACCTTC,CASSLTGGGNYGYTF
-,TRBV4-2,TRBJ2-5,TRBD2,TGTGCCAGCAGCCAGGCTCTAGCGGGAGTGAATGCAGAGACCCAGTACTTC,CASSQALAGVNAETQYF
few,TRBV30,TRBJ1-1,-,TGTGCCTGGATACCTAATATCAGGGACACTGAAGCTTTCTTT,CAWIPNIRDTEAFF
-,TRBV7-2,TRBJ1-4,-,TGTGCCAGCAGCCCCACAGGGCGTGTTAATGAAAAACTGTTTTTT,CASSPTGRVNEKLFF
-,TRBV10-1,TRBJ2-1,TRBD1,TGCGCCAGCAGTGGTGGGACAGCGTACAATGAGCAGTTCTTC,CASSGGTAYNEQFF
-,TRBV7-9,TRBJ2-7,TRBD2,TGTTCCAGCGGTGACGGGACTAGCGGTTACGAGCAGTACTTC,CSSGDGTSGYEQYF
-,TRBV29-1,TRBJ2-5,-,TGCAGCGTTGAAGAATTTAAGTTTCGGGACACAGAGACCCAGTACTTC,CSVEEFKFRDTETQYF
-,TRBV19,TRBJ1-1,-,TGTGCCAGTAGTCTCGCCCCCATCGATCATGAGGAAGCTTTCTTT,CASSLAPIDHEEAFF
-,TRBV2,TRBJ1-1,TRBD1,TGTGCCAGCAGACCGACAGGGGTGAACACTGAAGCTTTCTTT,CASRPTGVNTEAFF
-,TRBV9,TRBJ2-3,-,TGTGCCAGCAGCGTAGAGGGGGGGTCCACAGATACGCAGTATTTT,CASSVEGGSTDTQYF
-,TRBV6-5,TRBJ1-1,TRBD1,TGTGCCAGCAGTACCTCGAGGGGGCTCACTGAAGCTTTCTTT,CASSTSRGLTEAFF
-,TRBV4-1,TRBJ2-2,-,TGCGCCAGCAGCTCCCCAAGTCACAGGGAGAACACCGGGGAGCTGTTTTTT,CASSSPSHRENTGELFF
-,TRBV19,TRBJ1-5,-,TGTGCCAGTAGTATAGGACAGGTGAACAATCAGCCCCAGCATTTT,CASSIGQVNNQPQHF
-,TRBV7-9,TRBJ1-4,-,TGTGCCAGCAGCCCCCCTCTCCAGGGATATGAAAAACTGTTTTTT,CASSPPLQGYEKLFF
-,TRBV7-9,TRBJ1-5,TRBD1,TGTGCCAGCAGCCCTCAGGGGGGCAGCAATCAGCCCCAGCATTTT,CASSPQGGSNQPQHF
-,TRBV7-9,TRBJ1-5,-,TGTGCCAGCTCCCCCCCCGGAGGGACCCAGCATTTT,CASSPPGGTQHF
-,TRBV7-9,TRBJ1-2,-,TGTGCCAGCAGCTTAGCGCTAGGACAGATCTCCAAGGTATACTATGGCTACACCTTC,CASSLALGQISKVYYGYTF
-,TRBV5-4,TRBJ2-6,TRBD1,TGTGCCAGCAGCTCCCCGGGACAGGGGGCTGGGGCCAACGTCCTGACTTTC,CASSSPGQGAGANVLTF
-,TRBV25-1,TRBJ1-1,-,TGTGCCAGCAGTGGAGGCAGGGTAACTGAAGCTTTCTTT,CASSGGRVTEAFF
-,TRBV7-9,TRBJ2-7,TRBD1,TGTGCCAGCAGCTCCGGGACAGGGGTTTTCCACGAGCAGTACTTC,CASSSGTGVFHEQYF
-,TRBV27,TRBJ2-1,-,TGTGCCAGCGCACGGGCGGGGCAGGGCGGGGAGTTCTTC,CASARAGQGGEFF
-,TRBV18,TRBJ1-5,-,TGTGCCAGCTCACGGGGGGATCAGCCCCAGCATTTT,CASSRGDQPQHF
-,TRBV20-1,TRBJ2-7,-,TGCAGTGCTAGAGACCCCGGCGAGCAGTACTTC,CSARDPGEQYF
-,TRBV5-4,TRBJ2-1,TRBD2,TGTGCCAGCAGCTTGGGGGGACTAGCGGGAGACGATGAGCAGTTCTTC,CASSLGGLAGDDEQFF
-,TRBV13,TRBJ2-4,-,TGTGCCAGCAGCTTATGGTCGGGTAGCAACAAAAACATTCAGTACTTC,CASSLWSGSNKNIQYF
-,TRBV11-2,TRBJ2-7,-,TGTGCCAGCAGCCCCGTGCGGGGCACCAGGTCCTACGAGCAGTACTTC,CASSPVRGTRSYEQYF
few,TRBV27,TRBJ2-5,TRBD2,TGTGCCAGCAGTTACGCGGGAGTGGGGCGGGAGACCCAGTACTTC,CASSYAGVGRETQYF
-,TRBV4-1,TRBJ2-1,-,TGCGCCAGCAGCCGCCCCGGCTCCTACAATGAGCAGTTCTTC,CASSRPGSYNEQFF
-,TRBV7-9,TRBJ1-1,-,TGTGCCAGCAGCTTAGTTAATCCGAACACTGAAGCTTTCTTT,CASSLVNPNTEAFF
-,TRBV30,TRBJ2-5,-,TGTGCCTGGAGTGTGGGGGGGGTCCAGGGGGCGGGAGAGACCCAGTACTTC,CAWSVGGVQGAGETQYF
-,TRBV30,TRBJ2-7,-,TGTGCCTCTGAGACAGTTGTGCACTACGAGCAGTACTTC,CASETVVHYEQYF
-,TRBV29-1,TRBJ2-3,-,TGCAGCGTTACTCTAACAGATACGCAGTATTTT,CSVTLTDTQYF
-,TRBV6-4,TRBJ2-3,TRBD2,TGTGCCAGCAGTGACTCTGCTAGCGGGGACACAGATACGCAGTATTTT,CASSDSASGDTDTQYF